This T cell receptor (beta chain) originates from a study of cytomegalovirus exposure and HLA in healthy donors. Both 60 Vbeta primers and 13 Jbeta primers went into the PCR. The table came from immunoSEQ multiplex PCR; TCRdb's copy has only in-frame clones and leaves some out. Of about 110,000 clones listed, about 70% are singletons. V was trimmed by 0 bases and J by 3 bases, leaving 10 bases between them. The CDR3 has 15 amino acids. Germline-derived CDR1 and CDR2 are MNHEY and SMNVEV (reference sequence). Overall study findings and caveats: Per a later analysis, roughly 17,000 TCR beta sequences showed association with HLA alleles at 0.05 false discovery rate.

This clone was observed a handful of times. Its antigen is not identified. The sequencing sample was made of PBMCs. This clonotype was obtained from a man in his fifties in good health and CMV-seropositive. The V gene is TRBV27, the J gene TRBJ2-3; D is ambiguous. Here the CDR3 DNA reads TGTGCCAGCAGTTTATCGGCTCAGGATACAGATACGCAGTATTTT. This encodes CASSLSAQDTDTQYF.